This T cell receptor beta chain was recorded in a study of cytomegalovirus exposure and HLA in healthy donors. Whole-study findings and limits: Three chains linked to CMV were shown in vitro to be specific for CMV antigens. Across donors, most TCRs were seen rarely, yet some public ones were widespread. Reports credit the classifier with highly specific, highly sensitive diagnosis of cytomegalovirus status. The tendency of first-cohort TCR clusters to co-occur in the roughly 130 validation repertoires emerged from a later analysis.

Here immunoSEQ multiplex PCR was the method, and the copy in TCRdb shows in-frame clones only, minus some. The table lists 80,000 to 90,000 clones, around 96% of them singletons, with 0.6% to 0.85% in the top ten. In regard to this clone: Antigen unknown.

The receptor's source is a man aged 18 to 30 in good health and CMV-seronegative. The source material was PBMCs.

Here the CDR3 reads CASSERGSYTF. The DNA of the CDR3 is TGTGCCAGCAGTGAAAGGGGGAGCTACACCTTC. V is TRBV2 and J is TRBJ1-2; a possible D gene is TRBD1 (6 bases). The V end was cut by 2 bases, the J end by 9 bases, with 7 bases between. Germline CDR1 reads SNHLY; CDR2 reads FYNNEI. The CDR3 is made up of 11 amino acids.